The 10 T cell receptor beta chains presented below share a single source sample, sequenced in a study of beta chain features in type 1 diabetes. As every portion of the isolated RNA was reverse transcribed, the sequencing read expressed TCRB transcripts. Profiling relied on immunoSEQ multiplex PCR, and the TCRdb table lists in-frame clones only, not all of them. The profile shows over 700,000 clones, about a sixth of them singletons. The source material was naive CD4+ T cells from blood. The source is a woman aged 18-35 years in good health.

This clone turned up a few times. This chain connects TRBV7-9 to TRBJ2-1, with D perhaps assigned TRBD1 or TRBD2 (5 bases each). V was cut by 5 bases and J by 0 bases, with 11 bases left in between. CDR3 length: 15 amino acids. CDR1 SEHNR and CDR2 FQNEAQ come from the germline V gene (reference sequence). The CDR3 reads CASSLGTASYNEQFF. As DNA, the CDR3 is TGTGCCAGCAGCCTCGGGACGGCCTCCTACAATGAGCAGTTCTTC.

The CDR3, as DNA: TGTGCCAGCAGCTGGGACAGATCCGCCAATCAGCCCCAGCATTTT. This codes for CASSWDRSANQPQHF. J is TRBJ1-5 and V is TRBV7-2, with 7 nucleotides matching TRBD1. The ends lost 4 bases at V and 3 bases at J; junction bases unmatched: 6. In germline, CDR1 is SGHTA, CDR2 FQGNSA. This CDR3 comprises 15 residues.

This chain joins TRBV20-1 and TRBJ2-7; D is unclear. The CDR3 runs to 11 residues. Germline V gives CDR1 DFQATT, CDR2 SNEGSKA (reference sequence). V shed 5 bases and J shed 6 bases, with 11 bases lying between them. CDR3 coding DNA: TGCAGTGCTCCCTCAATCTGCGAGCAGTACTTC. Its translation is CSAPSICEQYF.

The V gene is TRBV5-6, the J gene TRBJ2-6; TRBD2 is a possible D gene (6 bases). V dropped 0 bases and J dropped 0 bases, with 13 bases sitting between them. The CDR3 has 18 residues. Germline-derived CDR1 and CDR2 are SGHDT and YYEEEE. The CDR3 region is CASSLVGGTHSGANVLTF. The CDR3 DNA sequence: TGTGCCAGCAGCTTGGTGGGCGGGACCCACTCTGGGGCCAACGTCCTGACTTTC.

The V gene is TRBV7-2, the J gene TRBJ2-6; maybe TRBD2 (6 bases). Germline values: CDR1 SGHTA, CDR2 FQGNSA. This CDR3 is 18 amino acids long. V shed 5 bases and J shed 2 bases, with 19 bases lying between them. CDR3 sequence reads: CASSQRGSPSPGANVLTF. CDR3 DNA sequence: TGTGCCAGCAGCCAACGGGGGTCCCCGTCTCCTGGGGCCAACGTCCTGACTTTC.

The chain couples TRBV19 to TRBJ1-1, with D hard to call. This CDR3 has 15 residues. V lost 5 bases and J lost 0, with 13 bases in between. Germline values: CDR1 LNHDA, CDR2 SQIVND (reference sequence). The chain's CDR3 is CASSPGRIMNTEAFF. CDR3 sequence (DNA): TGTGCCAGTAGTCCCGGACGGATTATGAACACTGAAGCTTTCTTT.

This clone was observed a few times. The chain joins TRBV7-9 to TRBJ1-1; D is undetermined. Trimming pared 1 base from V and 3 bases from J, leaving 6 bases between. CDR1 is SEHNR and CDR2 is FQNEAQ in the germline V gene (reference sequence). This CDR3 has 13 residues. The CDR3 sequence is CASSLVQHTEAFF. CDR3 DNA: TGTGCCAGCAGCTTAGTACAGCACACTGAAGCTTTCTTT. Using reference TRBV7-9 and TRBJ1-1 for the parts outside the CDR3, the full variable domain is DTGVSQNPRHKITKRGQNVTFRCDPISEHNRLYWYRQTLGQGPEFLTYFQNEAQLEKSRLLSDRFSAERPKGSFSTLEIQRTEQGDSAMYLCASSLVQHTEAFFGQGTRLTVV.

This clone was recorded once. V and J are TRBV10-2 and TRBJ2-7, with D tentatively TRBD2 (6 bases). The CDR3 contains 14 residues. The ends were cut back, 6 bases at V and 6 bases at J, with 18 bases in the middle. CDR1 is WSHSY and CDR2 is SAAADI in the germline V gene. CDR3 DNA sequence: TGCGCCAGCAGAACGACTAGTTCGCTTGGCGAGCAGTACTTC. It yields the protein CASRTTSSLGEQYF.

V gene TRBV5-5 combines with J gene TRBJ2-3, with D possibly matching TRBD2 (6 bases). The ends were cut back, 0 bases at V and 5 bases at J, with 16 bases in the middle. CDR1 and CDR2 from the germline V gene are SGHKS and YYEKEE (reference sequence). This CDR3 has 16 residues. CDR3 sequence: CASSLVVGGGGDTQYF. The CDR3 coding sequence is TGTGCCAGCAGCTTGGTGGTCGGGGGAGGTGGAGATACGCAGTATTTT.

This clone was seen more than once but under ten times. The rearrangement joins TRBV14 to TRBJ2-2; D unclear. Trimming cost V 2 bases and J 1 base, with 5 bases left between them. Looked up from germline, CDR1 is SGHDN and CDR2 is FVKESK. This CDR3 region has 14 residues. CDR3 amino acids: CASSQSVNTGELFF. The CDR3 DNA reads TGTGCCAGCAGCCAATCGGTGAACACCGGGGAGCTGTTTTTT.